The 15 T cell receptor beta chains listed next were all sequenced from one sample in a study of blood T cells in healthy people across ages. A second roughly 6 to 11 cycle PCR used barcoded and J-beta primers. MiXCR, applied by TCRdb to the 5' RACE reads, yields one record per CDR3 protein. The data contain 1.5 million to 2 million distinct CDR3 sequences, roughly two fifths of them singletons. Material for sequencing was blood. The receptors shown here come from a human donor in good health.

J is TRBJ2-4 and V is TRBV10-3, with D possibly being TRBD1 or TRBD2 (6 bases each). The J call may be faulty, since TRBJ2-7 better matches the DNA end. CDR1 and CDR2 (germline): ENHRY, SYGVKD. The CDR3 runs to 13 residues. The CDR3 DNA follows: TGTGCCATCGCCGGGGGCGCGTCGTCCGAGCAGTACTTC. Its protein is CAIAGGASSEQYF.

This clonotype was detected ten times or more. The chain is built from TRBV29-1 and TRBJ2-7; the D gene is possibly TRBD2 (6 bases). The CDR3 totals 13 residues. The V gene lost 5 bases and the J gene lost 4 bases, with 15 bases spanning the gap. The V gene's germline CDR1 is SQVTM and CDR2 ANQGSEA. This CDR3 reads CSVRPGTSYEQYF. The CDR3 bases are TGCAGCGTTCGCCCCGGGACTTCGTACGAGCAGTACTTC.

This clonotype was observed a handful of times. The chain couples TRBV6-5 to TRBJ1-5; perhaps TRBD1 as D (5 bases). CDR3 length: 14 amino acids. Trimming removed 2 bases at V and 8 bases at J, with 13 bases between. CDR1 MNHEY and CDR2 SVGAGI come from the germline V gene. This CDR3 reads CASSYRSGSEPQHF. CDR3 DNA: TGTGCCAGCAGTTACAGGTCAGGGTCTGAGCCCCAGCATTTT.

V is TRBV9 and J is TRBJ2-1; 11 nucleotides line up with TRBD2. CDR1 SGDLS and CDR2 YYNGEE come from the germline V gene. Trimming cost V 4 bases and J 7 bases; bases outside gene matches: 10. The CDR3 loop spans 16 amino acids. CDR3: CASSSPVAGGRNEQFF. The CDR3 bases are TGTGCCAGCAGCTCCCCGGTAGCGGGGGGGCGGAATGAGCAGTTCTTC.

The V and J genes are TRBV29-1 and TRBJ2-1; no clear D gene. Per the germline V gene, CDR1 is SQVTM and CDR2 is ANQGSEA. Trimming took 3 bases from V and 8 from J, leaving 14 bases between them. The CDR3 is made up of 13 amino acids. In DNA, the CDR3 is TGCAGCGTTGACAGGTTTAGATACGATGAGCAGTTCTTC. Translation gives CSVDRFRYDEQFF.

This clonotype was observed a handful of times. This sequence joins TRBV6-4 and TRBJ2-3, with 9 bases matching TRBD1. The CDR3 is 16 residues long. Germline trimming cut 5 bases from V and 5 bases from J; bases unmatched to any gene: 11. CDR1 and CDR2 from the germline V gene are MRHNA and SNTAGT. The CDR3 nucleotides read TGTGCCAGCAGTCCTTCGACAGGGGGATACATAGATACGCAGTATTTT. Its translation is CASSPSTGGYIDTQYF.

The chain recombines TRBV7-6 with TRBJ2-7; D possibly matches TRBD1 or TRBD2 (6 bases each). CDR1 and CDR2 from the germline V gene are SGHVS and FNYEAQ. The CDR3 length is 16 residues. Trimming pared 2 bases from V and 0 bases from J, leaving 14 bases between. CDR3 nucleotides: TGTGCCAGCAGCTTAATAACGGGGGCTCCCTCCTACGAGCAGTACTTC. Translation: CASSLITGAPSYEQYF.

V gene TRBV7-9 combines with J gene TRBJ2-5, with a tentative D call TRBD2 (5 bases). The V gene lost 1 base and the J gene lost 5 bases, with 14 bases spanning the gap. In germline, CDR1 is SEHNR, CDR2 FQNEAQ (reference sequence). The CDR3 totals 15 residues. CDR3 coding DNA: TGTGCCAGCAGCTTAGGGGCCCCGGGGAGCGAGACCCAGTACTTC. Translation: CASSLGAPGSETQYF.

The CDR3 reads CSAKKLTDYGGYYEQYF. DNA of the CDR3: TGCAGTGCTAAAAAACTTACCGACTATGGCGGTTACTACGAGCAGTACTTC. The genes are TRBV20-1 and TRBJ2-7, with D perhaps TRBD2 (5 bases). CDR1 DFQATT and CDR2 SNEGSKA come from the germline V gene (reference sequence). This CDR3 spans 17 amino acids. V was pared by 4 bases and J by 3 bases, with 25 bases between.

The V gene is TRBV12-3 or TRBV12-4, the J gene TRBJ1-3; D gene unclear. This CDR3 has 17 amino acids. The V gene lost 2 bases and the J gene lost 0 bases, with 14 bases spanning the gap. The CDR3 nucleotides are TGTGCCAGCAGTTTACTTACAGCAATATCCTCTGGAAACACCATATATTTT. This translates into CASSLLTAISSGNTIYF.

This rearrangement joins TRBV27 to TRBJ1-5; the D gene is possibly TRBD1 (5 bases). The CDR3 is made up of 14 amino acids. The germline CDR1 and CDR2 sequences are MNHEY and SMNVEV (reference sequence). V lost 6 bases and J lost 3, with 12 bases in between. As DNA, the CDR3 is TGTGCCAGCAGCCCCGGGACGCACAATCAGCCCCAGCATTTT. Translating it yields CASSPGTHNQPQHF.

This clonotype was observed a handful of times. The chain has TRBV3-1 and TRBJ1-2; TRBD1 aligns across 7 bases. With V trimmed by 0 bases and J by 9 bases, 4 bases remained unmatched. The CDR3 is made up of 13 amino acids. The V gene's germline CDR1 is LGHDT and CDR2 YNNKEL (reference sequence). In DNA, the CDR3 is TGTGCCAGCAGCCAAGATCGGGGACAGCGCTACACCTTC. Its protein is CASSQDRGQRYTF.

This clonotype was counted at least ten times. V gene TRBV6-5 combines with J gene TRBJ2-5; TRBD1 matches at 7 bases. The CDR3 loop spans 12 amino acids. Germline loops: CDR1 MNHEY, CDR2 SVGAGI. V shed 5 bases, J shed 11 bases, and the junction held 8 bases outside the gene matches. CDR3 bases: TGTGCCAGCAGTAGGACAGGAACTGAGCAGTACTTC. Translating it yields CASSRTGTEQYF.

The V and J genes are TRBV30 and TRBJ1-4, with 7 nucleotides matching TRBD1. The CDR3 extends over 14 amino acids. Germline CDR1 is GTSNPN and CDR2 is SVGIG (reference sequence). Trimming cost V 1 base and J 8 bases; bases outside gene matches: 7. The CDR3 reads CAWSARQGREKLFF. In DNA, the CDR3 is TGTGCCTGGAGTGCTAGACAGGGACGAGAAAAACTGTTTTTT. Using reference TRBV30 and TRBJ1-4 for the parts outside the CDR3, the full variable domain is SQTIHQWPATLVQPVGSPLSLECTVEGTSNPNLYWYRQAAGRGLQLLFYSVGIGQISSEVPQNLSASRPQDRQFILSSKKLLLSDSGFYLCAWSARQGREKLFFGSGTQLSVL.

V is TRBV7-2 and J is TRBJ2-5; 8 nucleotides match TRBD2. CDR1 SGHTA and CDR2 FQGNSA come from the germline V gene. The CDR3 spans 14 residues. V dropped 5 bases and J dropped 5; count of bases not matched to a gene: 7. CDR3 in DNA: TGTGCCAGCAGCCCAATGCGGGGGGCGGAGACCCAGTACTTC. It specifies CASSPMRGAETQYF. The full variable domain, rest sourced from reference TRBV7-2 and TRBJ2-5, is GAGVSQSPSNKVTEKGKDVELRCDPISGHTALYWYRQSLGQGLEFLIYFQGNSAPDKSGLPSDRFSAERTGGSVSTLTIQRTQQEDSAVYLCASSPMRGAETQYFGPGTRLLVL.